This T cell receptor (beta chain) was identified during a study of blood T cell repertoires in COVID-19. Turning to the study itself: Acute and convalescent COVID-19 samples came from the United States, Italy and Spain. T cells, B-cell-depleted T cells, or PBMCs supplied cDNA or gDNA.

This CDR3 has 15 residues. V was clipped by 1 base and J by 13 bases; unmatched bases: 10. The germline V gene has CDR1 SGHAT and CDR2 FQNNGV. Produced via immunoSEQ multiplex PCR; TCRdb's table is partial and in-frame only. The table shows 100,000 or so clones, with 70% to 90% occurring only once. Material: peripheral blood. The genes are TRBV11-2 and TRBJ1-6; the match to TRBD1 covers 7 bases. This receptor was identified in a woman aged 70-85 years with active or convalescent COVID-19. The CDR3 region has the DNA TGTGCCAGCAGCTTAGGGGACAGCCCTAATAATCCCCTCCACTTT. Translated, it gives CASSLGDSPNNPLHF.